The text below deals with one T cell receptor (beta chain). J lost 5 bases, V lost 6 bases, and 6 bases had no gene match. There are 13 residues in the CDR3. Germline V lookup: CDR1 MGHDK, CDR2 SYGVNS. This entry is derived from a study of technical replicates of blood from a few donors. Sequenced by immunoSEQ multiplex PCR; TCRdb stores in-frame clones only, minus some. The sample includes 80,000 to 95,000 clones, roughly nine tenths of them seen just once. This sequence was found in a human donor in good health. The source material was T cells isolated from PBMCs. The chain carries TRBV25-1 and TRBJ2-7; 8 bases match TRBD1. CDR3 bases: TGTGCCAGCAGAGGGACAGGCAGGCACGAGCAGTACTTC. This codes for CASRGTGRHEQYF.